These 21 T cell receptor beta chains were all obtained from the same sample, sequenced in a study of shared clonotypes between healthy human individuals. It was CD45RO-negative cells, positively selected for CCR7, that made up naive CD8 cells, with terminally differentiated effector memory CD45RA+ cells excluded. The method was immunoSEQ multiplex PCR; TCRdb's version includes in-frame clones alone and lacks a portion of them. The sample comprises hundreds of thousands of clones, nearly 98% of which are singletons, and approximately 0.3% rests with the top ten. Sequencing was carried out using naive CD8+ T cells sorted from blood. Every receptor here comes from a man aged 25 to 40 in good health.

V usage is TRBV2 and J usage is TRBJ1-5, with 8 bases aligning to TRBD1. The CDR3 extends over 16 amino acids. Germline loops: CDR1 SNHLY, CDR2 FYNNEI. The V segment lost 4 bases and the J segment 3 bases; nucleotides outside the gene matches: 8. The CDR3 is CASSVDGQGYNQPQHF. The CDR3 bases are TGTGCCAGCAGTGTAGATGGACAGGGCTACAATCAGCCCCAGCATTTT. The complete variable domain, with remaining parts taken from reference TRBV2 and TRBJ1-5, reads EPEVTQTPSHQVTQMGQEVILRCVPISNHLYFYWYRQILGQKVEFLVSFYNNEISEKSEIFDDQFSVERPDGSNFTLKIRSTKLEDSAMYFCASSVDGQGYNQPQHFGDGTRLSIL.

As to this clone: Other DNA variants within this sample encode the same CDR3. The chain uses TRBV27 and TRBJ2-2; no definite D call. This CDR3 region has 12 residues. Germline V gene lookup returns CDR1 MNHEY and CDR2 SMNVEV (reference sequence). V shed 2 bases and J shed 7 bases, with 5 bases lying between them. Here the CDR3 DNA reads TGTGCCAGCAGTTTAGGTTACGGGGAGCTGTTTTTT. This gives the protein CASSLGYGELFF.

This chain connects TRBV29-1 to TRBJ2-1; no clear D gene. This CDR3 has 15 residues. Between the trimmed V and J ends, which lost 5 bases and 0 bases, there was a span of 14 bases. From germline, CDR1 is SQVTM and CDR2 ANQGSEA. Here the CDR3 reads CSVQPGPSSYNEQFF. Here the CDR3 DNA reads TGCAGCGTTCAGCCGGGCCCGAGCTCCTACAATGAGCAGTTCTTC.

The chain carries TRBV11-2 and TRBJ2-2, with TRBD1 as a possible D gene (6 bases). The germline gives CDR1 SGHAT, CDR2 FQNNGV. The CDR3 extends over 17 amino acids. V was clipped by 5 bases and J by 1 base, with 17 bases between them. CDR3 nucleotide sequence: TGTGCCAGCAGCCAATCCCCAGGGGTTCGGAACACCGGGGAGCTGTTTTTT. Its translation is CASSQSPGVRNTGELFF. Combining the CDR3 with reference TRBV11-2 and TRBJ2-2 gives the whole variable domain EAGVAQSPRYKIIEKRQSVAFWCNPISGHATLYWYQQILGQGPKLLIQFQNNGVVDDSQLPKDRFSAERLKGVDSTLKIQPAKLEDSAVYLCASSQSPGVRNTGELFFGEGSRLTVL.

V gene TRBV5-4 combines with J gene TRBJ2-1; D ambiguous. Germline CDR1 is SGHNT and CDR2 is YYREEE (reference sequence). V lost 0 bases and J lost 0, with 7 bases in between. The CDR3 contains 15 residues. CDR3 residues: CASSLGENSYNEQFF. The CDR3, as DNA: TGTGCCAGCAGCTTGGGGGAAAACTCCTACAATGAGCAGTTCTTC.

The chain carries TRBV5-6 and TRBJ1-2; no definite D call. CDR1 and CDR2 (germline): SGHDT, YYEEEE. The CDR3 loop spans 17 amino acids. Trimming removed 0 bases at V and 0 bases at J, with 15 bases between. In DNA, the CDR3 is TGTGCCAGCAGCTTGGGAGCAGGCCCCGTAGCTAACTATGGCTACACCTTC. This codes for CASSLGAGPVANYGYTF.

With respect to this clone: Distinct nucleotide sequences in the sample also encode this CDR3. The CDR3 loop reads CSVRLAGVYEQYF. The CDR3 DNA is TGCAGCGTTCGACTAGCGGGAGTTTACGAGCAGTACTTC. The chain uses TRBV29-1 and TRBJ2-7, with 12 bases identical to TRBD2. Per the germline V gene, CDR1 is SQVTM and CDR2 is ANQGSEA. The CDR3 length is 13 residues. V was pared by 5 bases and J by 4 bases, with 3 bases of the junction left unmatched.

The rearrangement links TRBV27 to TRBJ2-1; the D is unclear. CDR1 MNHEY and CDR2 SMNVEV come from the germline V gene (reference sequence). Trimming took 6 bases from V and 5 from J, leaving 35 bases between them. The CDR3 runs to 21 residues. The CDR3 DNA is TGTGCCAGCAGCCCTCTTCGGTCGGACCGACGGGCGGTATTTACGGACAATGAGCAGTTCTTC. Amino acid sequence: CASSPLRSDRRAVFTDNEQFF.

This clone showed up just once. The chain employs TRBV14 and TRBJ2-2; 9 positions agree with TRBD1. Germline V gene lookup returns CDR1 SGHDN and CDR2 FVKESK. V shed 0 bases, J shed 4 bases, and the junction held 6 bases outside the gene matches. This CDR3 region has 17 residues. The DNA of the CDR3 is TGTGCCAGCAGCCAAGATTACGACAGGGGGTCCACCGGGGAGCTGTTTTTT. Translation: CASSQDYDRGSTGELFF.

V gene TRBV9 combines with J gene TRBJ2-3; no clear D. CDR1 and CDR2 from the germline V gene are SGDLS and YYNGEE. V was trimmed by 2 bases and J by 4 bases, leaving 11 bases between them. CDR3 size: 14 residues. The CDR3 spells CASSVLQVADTQYF. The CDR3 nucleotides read TGTGCCAGCAGCGTTTTGCAGGTCGCAGATACGCAGTATTTT.

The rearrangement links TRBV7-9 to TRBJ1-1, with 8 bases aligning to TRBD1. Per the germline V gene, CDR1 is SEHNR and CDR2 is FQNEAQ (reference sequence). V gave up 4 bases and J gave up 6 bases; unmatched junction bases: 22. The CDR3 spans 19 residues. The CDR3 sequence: CASSSSPDRGAFMWPEAFF. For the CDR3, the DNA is TGTGCCAGCAGCTCCTCGCCAGACAGGGGAGCCTTTATGTGGCCTGAAGCTTTCTTT. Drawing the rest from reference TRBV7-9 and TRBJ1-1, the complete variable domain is DTGVSQNPRHKITKRGQNVTFRCDPISEHNRLYWYRQTLGQGPEFLTYFQNEAQLEKSRLLSDRFSAERPKGSFSTLEIQRTEQGDSAMYLCASSSSPDRGAFMWPEAFFGQGTRLTVV.

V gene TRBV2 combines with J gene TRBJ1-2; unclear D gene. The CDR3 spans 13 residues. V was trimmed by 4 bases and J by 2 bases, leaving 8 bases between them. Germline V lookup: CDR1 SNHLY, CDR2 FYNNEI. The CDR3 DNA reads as TGTGCCAGCAGTGGCCGGCAGAACTATGGCTACACCTTC. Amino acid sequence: CASSGRQNYGYTF.

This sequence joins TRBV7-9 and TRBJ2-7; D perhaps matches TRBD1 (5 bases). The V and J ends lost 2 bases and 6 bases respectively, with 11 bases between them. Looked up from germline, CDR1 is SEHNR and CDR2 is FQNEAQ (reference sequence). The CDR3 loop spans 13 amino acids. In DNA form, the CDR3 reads TGTGCCAGCAGCTTACAGGGAAATCTCGAGCAGTACTTC. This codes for CASSLQGNLEQYF.

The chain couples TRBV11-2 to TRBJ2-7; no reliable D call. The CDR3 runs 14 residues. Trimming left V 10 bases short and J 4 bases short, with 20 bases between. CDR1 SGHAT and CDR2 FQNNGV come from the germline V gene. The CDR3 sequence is CATLLCVLIYEQYF. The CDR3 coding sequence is TGTGCCACCTTGCTTTGTGTCCTAATATACGAGCAGTACTTC. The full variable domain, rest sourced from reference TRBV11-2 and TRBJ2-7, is EAGVAQSPRYKIIEKRQSVAFWCNPISGHATLYWYQQILGQGPKLLIQFQNNGVVDDSQLPKDRFSAERLKGVDSTLKIQPAKLEDSAVYLCATLLCVLIYEQYFGPGTRLTVT.

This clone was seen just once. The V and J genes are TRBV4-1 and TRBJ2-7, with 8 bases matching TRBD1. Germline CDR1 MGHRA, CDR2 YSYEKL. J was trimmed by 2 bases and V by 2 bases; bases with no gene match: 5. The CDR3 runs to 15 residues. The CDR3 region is CASSQRTGPAYEQYF. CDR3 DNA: TGCGCCAGCAGCCAAAGGACAGGGCCGGCCTACGAGCAGTACTTC.

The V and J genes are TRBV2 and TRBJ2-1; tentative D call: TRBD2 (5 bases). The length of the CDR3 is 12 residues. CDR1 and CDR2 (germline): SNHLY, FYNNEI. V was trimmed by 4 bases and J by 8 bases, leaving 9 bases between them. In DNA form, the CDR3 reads TGTGCCAGCAGTGTTGACGGGGATGAGCAGTTCTTC. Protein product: CASSVDGDEQFF. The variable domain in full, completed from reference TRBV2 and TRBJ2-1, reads EPEVTQTPSHQVTQMGQEVILRCVPISNHLYFYWYRQILGQKVEFLVSFYNNEISEKSEIFDDQFSVERPDGSNFTLKIRSTKLEDSAMYFCASSVDGDEQFFGPGTRLTVL.

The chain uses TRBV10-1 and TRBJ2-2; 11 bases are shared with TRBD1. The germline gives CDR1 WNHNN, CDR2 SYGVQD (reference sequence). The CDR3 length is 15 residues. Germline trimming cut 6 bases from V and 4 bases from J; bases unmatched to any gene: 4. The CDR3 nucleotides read TGCGCCAGCAGCGCGGGACAGGGGGTCACCGGGGAGCTGTTTTTT. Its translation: CASSAGQGVTGELFF.

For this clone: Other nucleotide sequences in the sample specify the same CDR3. The CDR3 nucleotides read TGTGCCAGCAGGGCGGGAGTGTACGAGCAGTACTTC. Its protein product is CASRAGVYEQYF. The rearrangement uses TRBV2 and TRBJ2-7, with TRBD2 identical over 7 bases. CDR3 length: 12 amino acids. CDR1 SNHLY and CDR2 FYNNEI come from the germline V gene. Unmatched junction bases numbered 3, after V lost 6 bases and J lost 4 bases.

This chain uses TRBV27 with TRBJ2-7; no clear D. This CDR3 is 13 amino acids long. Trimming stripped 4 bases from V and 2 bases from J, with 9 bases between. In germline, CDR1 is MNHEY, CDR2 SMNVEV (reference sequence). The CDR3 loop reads CASSYGKTYEQYF. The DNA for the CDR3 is TGTGCCAGCAGTTACGGAAAAACCTACGAGCAGTACTTC.

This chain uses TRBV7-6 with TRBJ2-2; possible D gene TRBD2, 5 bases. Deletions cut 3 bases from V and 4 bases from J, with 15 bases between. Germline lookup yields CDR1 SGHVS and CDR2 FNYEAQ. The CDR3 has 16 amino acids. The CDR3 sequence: CASSLGLRAGTGELFF. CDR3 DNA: TGTGCCAGCAGCTTGGGTCTAAGGGCGGGCACCGGGGAGCTGTTTTTT. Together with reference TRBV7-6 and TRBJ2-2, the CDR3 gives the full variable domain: GAGVSQSPRYKVTKRGQDVALRCDPISGHVSLYWYRQALGQGPEFLTYFNYEAQQDKSGLPNDRFSAERPEGSISTLTIQRTEQRDSAMYRCASSLGLRAGTGELFFGEGSRLTVL.

The CDR3 protein is CASSVGLQGAYGYTF. Written as DNA, the CDR3 is TGTGCCAGCAGCGTAGGGCTGCAGGGAGCCTATGGCTACACCTTC. The chain carries TRBV7-2 and TRBJ1-2; weak D call: TRBD1 (5 bases). The length of the CDR3 is 15 residues. Germline values: CDR1 SGHTA, CDR2 FQGNSA. Trimming removed 5 bases from V and 4 bases from J, with 17 bases in between. Combining the CDR3 with reference TRBV7-2 and TRBJ1-2 gives the whole variable domain GAGVSQSPSNKVTEKGKDVELRCDPISGHTALYWYRQSLGQGLEFLIYFQGNSAPDKSGLPSDRFSAERTGGSVSTLTIQRTQQEDSAVYLCASSVGLQGAYGYTFGSGTRLTVV.